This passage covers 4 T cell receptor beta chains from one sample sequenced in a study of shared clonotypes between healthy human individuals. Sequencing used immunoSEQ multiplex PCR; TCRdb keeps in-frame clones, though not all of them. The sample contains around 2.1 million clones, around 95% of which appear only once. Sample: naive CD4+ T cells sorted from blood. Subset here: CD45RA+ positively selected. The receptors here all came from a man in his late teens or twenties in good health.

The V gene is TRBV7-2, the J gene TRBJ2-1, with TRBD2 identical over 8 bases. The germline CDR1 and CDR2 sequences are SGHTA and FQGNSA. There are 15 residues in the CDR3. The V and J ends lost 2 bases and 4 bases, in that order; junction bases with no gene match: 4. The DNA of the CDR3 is TGTGCCAGCAGCTTAAGGGCGGGAGGTTACAATGAGCAGTTCTTC. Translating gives CASSLRAGGYNEQFF. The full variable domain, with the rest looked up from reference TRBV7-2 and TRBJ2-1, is GAGVSQSPSNKVTEKGKDVELRCDPISGHTALYWYRQSLGQGLEFLIYFQGNSAPDKSGLPSDRFSAERTGGSVSTLTIQRTQQEDSAVYLCASSLRAGGYNEQFFGPGTRLTVL.

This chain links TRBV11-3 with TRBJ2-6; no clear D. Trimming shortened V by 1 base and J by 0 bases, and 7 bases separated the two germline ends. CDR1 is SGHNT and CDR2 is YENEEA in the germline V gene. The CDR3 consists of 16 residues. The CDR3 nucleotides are TGTGCCAGCAGCTTAGGGATCCTCTCTGGGGCCAACGTCCTGACTTTC. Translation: CASSLGILSGANVLTF.

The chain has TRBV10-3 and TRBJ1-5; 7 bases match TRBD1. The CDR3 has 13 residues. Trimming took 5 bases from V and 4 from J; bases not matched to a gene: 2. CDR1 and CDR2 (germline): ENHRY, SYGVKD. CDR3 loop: CAISRQGNQPQHF. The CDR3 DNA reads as TGTGCCATCAGTCGACAGGGAAATCAGCCCCAGCATTTT.

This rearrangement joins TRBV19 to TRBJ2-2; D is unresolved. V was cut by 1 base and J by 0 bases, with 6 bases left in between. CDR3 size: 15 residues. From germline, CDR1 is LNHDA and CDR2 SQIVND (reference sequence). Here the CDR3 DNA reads TGTGCCAGTAGTATAGGGGTAACGAACACCGGGGAGCTGTTTTTT. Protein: CASSIGVTNTGELFF.